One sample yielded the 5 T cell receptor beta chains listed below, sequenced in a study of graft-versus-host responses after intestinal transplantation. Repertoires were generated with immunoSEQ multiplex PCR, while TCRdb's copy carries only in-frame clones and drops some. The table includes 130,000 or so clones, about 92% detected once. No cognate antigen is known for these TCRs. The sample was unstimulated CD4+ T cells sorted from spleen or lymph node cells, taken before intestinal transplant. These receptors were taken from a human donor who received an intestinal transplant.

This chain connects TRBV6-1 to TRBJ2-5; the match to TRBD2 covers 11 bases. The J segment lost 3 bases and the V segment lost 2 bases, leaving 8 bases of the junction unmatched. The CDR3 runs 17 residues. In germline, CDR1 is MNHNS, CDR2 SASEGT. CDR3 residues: CASSEIFTSGGKETQYF. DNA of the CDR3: TGTGCCAGCAGTGAAATTTTCACTAGCGGGGGAAAAGAGACCCAGTACTTC.

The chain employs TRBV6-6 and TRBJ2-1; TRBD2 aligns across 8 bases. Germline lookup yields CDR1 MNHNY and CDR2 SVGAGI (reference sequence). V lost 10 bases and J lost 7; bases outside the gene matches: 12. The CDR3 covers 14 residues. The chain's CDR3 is CATLNAGGPNEQFF. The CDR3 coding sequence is TGTGCCACCCTCAACGCGGGGGGCCCGAATGAGCAGTTCTTC.

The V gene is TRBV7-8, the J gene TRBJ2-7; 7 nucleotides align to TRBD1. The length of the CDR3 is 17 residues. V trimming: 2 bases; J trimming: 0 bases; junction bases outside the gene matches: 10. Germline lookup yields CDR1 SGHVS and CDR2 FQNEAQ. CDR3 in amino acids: CASSLPPDRRSSYEQYF. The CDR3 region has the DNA TGTGCCAGCAGCTTACCCCCGGACAGGCGGAGCTCCTACGAGCAGTACTTC. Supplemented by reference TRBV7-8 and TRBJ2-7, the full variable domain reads GAGVSQSPRYKVAKRGQDVALRCDPISGHVSLFWYQQALGQGPEFLTYFQNEAQLDKSGLPSDRFFAERPEGSVSTLKIQRTQQEDSAVYLCASSLPPDRRSSYEQYFGPGTRLTVT.

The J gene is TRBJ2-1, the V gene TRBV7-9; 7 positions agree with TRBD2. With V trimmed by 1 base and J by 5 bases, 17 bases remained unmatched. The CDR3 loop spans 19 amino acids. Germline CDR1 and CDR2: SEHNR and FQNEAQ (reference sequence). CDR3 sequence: CASSLGSPLYGGGDNEQFF. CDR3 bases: TGTGCCAGCAGCTTAGGTTCACCCCTGTATGGGGGAGGGGACAATGAGCAGTTCTTC.

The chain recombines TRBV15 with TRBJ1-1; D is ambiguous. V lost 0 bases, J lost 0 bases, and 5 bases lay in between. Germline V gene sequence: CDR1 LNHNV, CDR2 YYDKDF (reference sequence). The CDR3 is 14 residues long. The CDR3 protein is CATSRDAMNTEAFF. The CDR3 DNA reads TGTGCCACCAGCAGAGATGCTATGAACACTGAAGCTTTCTTT.